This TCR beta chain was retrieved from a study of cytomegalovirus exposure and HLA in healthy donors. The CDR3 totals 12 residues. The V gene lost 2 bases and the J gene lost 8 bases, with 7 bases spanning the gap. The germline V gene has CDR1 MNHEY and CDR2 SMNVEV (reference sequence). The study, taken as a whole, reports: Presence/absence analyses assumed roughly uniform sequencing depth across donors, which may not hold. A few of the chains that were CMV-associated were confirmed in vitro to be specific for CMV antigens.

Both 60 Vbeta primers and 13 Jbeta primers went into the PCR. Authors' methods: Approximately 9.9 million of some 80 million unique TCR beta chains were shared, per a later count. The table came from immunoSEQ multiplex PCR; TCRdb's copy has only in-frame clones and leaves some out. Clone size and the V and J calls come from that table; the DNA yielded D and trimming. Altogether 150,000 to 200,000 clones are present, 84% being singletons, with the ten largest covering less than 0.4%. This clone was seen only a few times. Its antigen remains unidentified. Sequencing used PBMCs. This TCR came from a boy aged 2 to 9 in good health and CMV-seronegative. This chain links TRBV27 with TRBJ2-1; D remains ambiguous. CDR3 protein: CASSLVGYEQFF. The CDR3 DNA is TGTGCCAGCAGTTTAGTGGGCTATGAGCAGTTCTTC.